Listed below are T cell receptor beta chains from one sample, sequenced in a study of T cells expressing NK-cell markers. TCRdb re-called the 5' RACE reads; one entry per CDR3 protein, DNA not given. This listing includes fewer than 40,000 distinct CDR3 sequences. Source material: blood T cells: a sorted CD56 or NKG2C T cell subset, CD4+ or CD8+ T cells, or bulk PBMC T cells (not recorded which). The source is a woman aged 18 to 75 in good health. CDR3s include the opening cysteine and the closing phenylalanine or tryptophan.

cdr3_aa,j_call,v_call
CASSLVGTGNQPQHF,TRBJ1-5,TRBV7-9
CAWSVAGMASAYEQYF,TRBJ2-7,TRBV30
CASSIEGRDEAFF,TRBJ1-1,TRBV19
CSVGTGSYEQYF,TRBJ2-7,TRBV29-1
CATSDSHKIAANTGELFF,TRBJ2-2,TRBV24-1
CASSPDPAQTDTQYF,TRBJ2-3,TRBV5-1
CASSVVGRGSAYNEQFF,TRBJ2-1,TRBV9
CASSYYTISYEQYF,TRBJ2-7,TRBV5-5
CASSYGGQTNYGYTF,TRBJ1-2,TRBV6-5
CASSQIDGYEQYF,TRBJ2-7,TRBV4-1
CAIARTGGDEQYF,TRBJ2-7,TRBV10-3
CAIREGTSSGNTIYF,TRBJ1-3,TRBV10-3
CASSYGRDQPQHF,TRBJ1-5,TRBV6-5
CASSPTGQGPTEAFF,TRBJ1-1,TRBV4-1
CASSFPSDSFPYEQYF,TRBJ2-7,TRBV5-6
CASSPREEGYNEQFF,TRBJ2-1,TRBV7-9
CSVPTGGGGYNEQFF,TRBJ2-1,TRBV29-1
CASSLARAGGLYEQFF,TRBJ2-1,TRBV7-9
CASRPDRGRGETQYF,TRBJ2-5,TRBV6-1
CASSQDRAETQYF,TRBJ2-5,TRBV5-4
CASKKKNNEQFF,TRBJ2-1,TRBV2
CSVPQGAVGYTF,TRBJ1-2,TRBV29-1
CASSLREGWETQYF,TRBJ2-5,TRBV28
CATHRGIVDTEAFF,TRBJ1-1,TRBV6-1
CASSKRGRFYNSPLHF,TRBJ1-6,TRBV21-1
CASSVDEGSSTDTQYF,TRBJ2-3,TRBV9
CASSVVHNYGYTF,TRBJ1-2,TRBV9
CASSLTGTETQYF,TRBJ2-5,TRBV7-6
CASSLYPGAGISSYNSPLHF,TRBJ1-6,TRBV11-1
CASSLGGGRAQETQYF,TRBJ2-5,TRBV12-3/TRBV12-4
CASSQDLGNEQFF,TRBJ2-1,TRBV4-2
CASTQGENEQYF,TRBJ2-7,TRBV6-1
CASSVGTSGGYNNEQFF,TRBJ2-1,TRBV9
CSAGGGGGSSYEQYF,TRBJ2-7,TRBV29-1
CASTGGGTNTGELFF,TRBJ2-2,TRBV6-1
CASSLRVQNEQYF,TRBJ2-7,TRBV12-3/TRBV12-4